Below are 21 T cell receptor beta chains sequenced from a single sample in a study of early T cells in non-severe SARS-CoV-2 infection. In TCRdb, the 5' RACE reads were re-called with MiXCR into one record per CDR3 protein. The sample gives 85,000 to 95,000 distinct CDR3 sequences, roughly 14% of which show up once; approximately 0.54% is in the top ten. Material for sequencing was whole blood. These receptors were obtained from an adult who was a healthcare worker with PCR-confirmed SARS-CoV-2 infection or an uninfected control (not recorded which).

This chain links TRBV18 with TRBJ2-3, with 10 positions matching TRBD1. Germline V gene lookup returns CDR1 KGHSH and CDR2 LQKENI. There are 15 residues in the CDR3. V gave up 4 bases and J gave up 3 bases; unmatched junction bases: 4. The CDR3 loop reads CASSRKDRGTDTQYF. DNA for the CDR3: TGTGCCAGCTCACGAAAGGACAGGGGGACAGATACGCAGTATTTT.

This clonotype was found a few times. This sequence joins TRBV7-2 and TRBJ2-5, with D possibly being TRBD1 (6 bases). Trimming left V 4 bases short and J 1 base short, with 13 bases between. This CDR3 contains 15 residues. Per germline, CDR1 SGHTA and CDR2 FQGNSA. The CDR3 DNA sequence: TGTGCCAGCAGCTACCGACAGGTGGGCCAAGAGACCCAGTACTTC. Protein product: CASSYRQVGQETQYF.

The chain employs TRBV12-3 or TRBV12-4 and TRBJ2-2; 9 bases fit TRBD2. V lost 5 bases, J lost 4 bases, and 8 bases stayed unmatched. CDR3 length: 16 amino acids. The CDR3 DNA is TGTGCCAGCAGTCCCTTAGCGGGGGTTAGCACCGGGGAGCTGTTTTTT. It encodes CASSPLAGVSTGELFF.

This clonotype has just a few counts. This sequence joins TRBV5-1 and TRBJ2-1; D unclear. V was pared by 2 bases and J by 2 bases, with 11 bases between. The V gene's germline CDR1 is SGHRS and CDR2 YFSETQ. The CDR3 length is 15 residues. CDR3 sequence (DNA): TGCGCCAGCAGCTTTAACGGGCAGACCTACAATGAGCAGTTCTTC. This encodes CASSFNGQTYNEQFF.

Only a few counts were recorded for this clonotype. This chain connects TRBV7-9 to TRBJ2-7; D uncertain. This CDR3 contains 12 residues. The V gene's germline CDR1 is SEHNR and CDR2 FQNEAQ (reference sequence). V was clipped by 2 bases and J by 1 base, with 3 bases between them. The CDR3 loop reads CASSLSSYEQYV. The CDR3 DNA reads TGTGCCAGCAGCTTATCATCCTACGAGCAGTACGTC.

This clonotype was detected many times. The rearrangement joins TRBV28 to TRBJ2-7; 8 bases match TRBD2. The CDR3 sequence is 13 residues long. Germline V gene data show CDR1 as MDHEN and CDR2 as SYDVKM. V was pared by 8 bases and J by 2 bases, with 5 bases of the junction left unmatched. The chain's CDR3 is CASGRGGPYEQYV. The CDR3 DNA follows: TGTGCCAGCGGACGGGGGGGCCCCTACGAGCAGTACGTC.

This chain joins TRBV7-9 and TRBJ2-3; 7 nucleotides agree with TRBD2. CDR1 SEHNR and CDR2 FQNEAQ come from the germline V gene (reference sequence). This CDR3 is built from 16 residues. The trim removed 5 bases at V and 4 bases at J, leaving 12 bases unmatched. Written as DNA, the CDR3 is TGTGCCAGCAGCCTACCGGGACTACGATCTTCAGATACGCAGTATTTT. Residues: CASSLPGLRSSDTQYF.

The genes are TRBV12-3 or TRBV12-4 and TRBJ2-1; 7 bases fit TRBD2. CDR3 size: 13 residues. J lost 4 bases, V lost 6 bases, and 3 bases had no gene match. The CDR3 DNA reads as TGTGCCAGCAGGAACGGGAGGTACAATGAGCAGTTCTTC. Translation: CASRNGRYNEQFF.

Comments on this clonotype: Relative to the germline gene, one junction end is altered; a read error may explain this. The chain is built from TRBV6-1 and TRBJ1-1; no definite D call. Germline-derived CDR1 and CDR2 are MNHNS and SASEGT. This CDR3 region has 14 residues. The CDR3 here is CASGDKNLNTEAFF. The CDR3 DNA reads TGTGCCAGCGGTGACAAGAACTTGAACACTGAAGCTTTCTTT.

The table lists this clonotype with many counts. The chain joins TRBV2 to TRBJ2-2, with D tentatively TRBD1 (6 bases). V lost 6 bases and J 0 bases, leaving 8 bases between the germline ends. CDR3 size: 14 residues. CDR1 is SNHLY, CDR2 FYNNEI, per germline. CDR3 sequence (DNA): TGTGCCAGCAGCAGGACAGCGAACACCGGGGAGCTGTTTTTT. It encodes CASSRTANTGELFF. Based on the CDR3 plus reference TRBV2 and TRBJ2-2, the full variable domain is EPEVTQTPSHQVTQMGQEVILRCVPISNHLYFYWYRQILGQKVEFLVSFYNNEISEKSEIFDDQFSVERPDGSNFTLKIRSTKLEDSAMYFCASSRTANTGELFFGEGSRLTVL.

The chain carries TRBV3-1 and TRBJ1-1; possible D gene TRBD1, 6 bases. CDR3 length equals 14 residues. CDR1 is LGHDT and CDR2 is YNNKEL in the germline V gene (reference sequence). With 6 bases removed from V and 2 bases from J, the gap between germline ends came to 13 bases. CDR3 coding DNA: TGTGCCAGCAGACCACAGGGAAGCAACACTGAAGCTTTCTTT. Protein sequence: CASRPQGSNTEAFF.

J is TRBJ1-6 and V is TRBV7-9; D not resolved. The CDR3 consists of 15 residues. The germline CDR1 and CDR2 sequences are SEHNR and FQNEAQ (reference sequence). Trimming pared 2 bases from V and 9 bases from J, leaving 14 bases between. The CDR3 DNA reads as TGTGCCAGCAGCTTAAGCGGGCTAGACGGTTCACCCCTCCACTTT. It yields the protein CASSLSGLDGSPLHF.

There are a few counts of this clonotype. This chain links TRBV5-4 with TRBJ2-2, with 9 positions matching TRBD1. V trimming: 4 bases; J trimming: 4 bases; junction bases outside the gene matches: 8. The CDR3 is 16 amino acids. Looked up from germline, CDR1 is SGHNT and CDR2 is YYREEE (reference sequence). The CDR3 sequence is CASSLTGQGGTGELFF. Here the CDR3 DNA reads TGTGCCAGCAGCCTTACGGGACAGGGAGGCACCGGGGAGCTGTTTTTT.

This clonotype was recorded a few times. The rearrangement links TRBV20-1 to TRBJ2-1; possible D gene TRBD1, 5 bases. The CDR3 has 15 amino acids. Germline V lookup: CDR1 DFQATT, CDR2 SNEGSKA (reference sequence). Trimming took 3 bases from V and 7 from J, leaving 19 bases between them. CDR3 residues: CSASPQGHLRNEQFF. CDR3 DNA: TGCAGTGCTAGCCCTCAGGGCCATCTCAGGAATGAGCAGTTCTTC.

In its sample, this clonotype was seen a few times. CDR3 in DNA: TGTGCCAGCAGCCACCGAGGACGGGCTGAAGCTTTCTTT. It is translated as CASSHRGRAEAFF. The V gene is TRBV4-2, the J gene TRBJ1-1; D is unresolved. Germline-derived CDR1 and CDR2 are LGHNA and YNFKEQ. The CDR3 extends over 13 amino acids. The V end lost 3 bases, the J end lost 6 bases, and 11 bases lay between the germline ends.

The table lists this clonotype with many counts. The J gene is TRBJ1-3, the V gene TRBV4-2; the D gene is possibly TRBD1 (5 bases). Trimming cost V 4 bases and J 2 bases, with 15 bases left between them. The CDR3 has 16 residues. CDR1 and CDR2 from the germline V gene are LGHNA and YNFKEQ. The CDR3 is CASSLPESGAGNTIYF. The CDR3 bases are TGTGCCAGCAGCCTCCCGGAGTCGGGGGCTGGAAACACCATATATTTT.

CDR3 coding DNA: TGTGCCAGCAGCACAGGGACAGGGAAAAACACTGAAGCTTTCTTT. Protein sequence: CASSTGTGKNTEAFF. The chain has TRBV7-8 and TRBJ1-1, with TRBD1 matching 9 bases. The V segment lost 5 bases and the J segment 2 bases; nucleotides outside the gene matches: 6. Germline CDR1 is SGHVS and CDR2 is FQNEAQ. CDR3 length equals 15 residues. Looking up the rest from reference TRBV7-8 and TRBJ1-1 gives the full variable domain: GAGVSQSPRYKVAKRGQDVALRCDPISGHVSLFWYQQALGQGPEFLTYFQNEAQLDKSGLPSDRFFAERPEGSVSTLKIQRTQQEDSAVYLCASSTGTGKNTEAFFGQGTRLTVV.

CDR3 in amino acids: CASSLAYLAGEADTQYF. The CDR3 DNA reads TGTGCCAGCAGCTTAGCGTATCTAGCGGGGGAAGCAGATACGCAGTATTTT. The V gene is TRBV7-8, the J gene TRBJ2-3; 10 nucleotides align to TRBD2. V was clipped by 0 bases and J by 4 bases; unmatched bases: 7. Germline V CDR1 and CDR2: SGHVS, FQNEAQ. The CDR3 totals 17 residues.

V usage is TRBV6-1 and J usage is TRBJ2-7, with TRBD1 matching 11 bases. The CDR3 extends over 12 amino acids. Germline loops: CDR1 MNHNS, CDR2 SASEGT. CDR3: CASSEGADRGLV. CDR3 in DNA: TGTGCCAGCAGTGAAGGGGCGGACAGGGGGCTCGTC.

CDR3 amino acids: CASGLVIDRRYQETQYF. The CDR3 DNA sequence: TGTGCTAGTGGTTTGGTAATCGACAGAAGGTACCAAGAGACCCAGTACTTC. This chain links TRBV12-5 with TRBJ2-5, with TRBD1 as a possible D gene (5 bases). Germline CDR1 reads LGHNT; CDR2 reads FRNRAP. The V gene lost 0 bases and the J gene lost 0 bases, with 14 bases spanning the gap. CDR3 length equals 17 residues.

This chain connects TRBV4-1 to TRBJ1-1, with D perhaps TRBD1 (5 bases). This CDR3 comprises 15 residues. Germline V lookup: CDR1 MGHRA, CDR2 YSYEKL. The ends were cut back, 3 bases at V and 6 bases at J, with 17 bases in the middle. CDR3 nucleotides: TGCGCCAGCAGCCAGACCCCCGGGGGGACCCCTGAAGCTTTCTTT. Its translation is CASSQTPGGTPEAFF.